The next 2 T cell receptor beta chains were all read from a single sample in a study of OX40 agonist ivuxolimab in advanced cancers. Sequenced by immunoSEQ multiplex PCR; TCRdb stores in-frame clones only, minus some. The table includes about 54,000 clones, just under 85% detected once. The sequencing used CD4+ or CD8+ T cells sorted from blood, collected in a trial of the OX40 agonist ivuxolimab. Receptors were obtained from an adult with an advanced solid tumor such as melanoma, head and neck, liver or kidney cancer.

CDR3 nucleotide sequence: TGTGCCAGCAGGTCCGGGGCAAAAGAAGCTTTCTTT. Protein product: CASRSGAKEAFF. This chain links TRBV28 with TRBJ1-1; weak D call: TRBD1 (5 bases). Germline V gene data show CDR1 as MDHEN and CDR2 as SYDVKM. Trimming pared 6 bases from V and 8 bases from J, leaving 13 bases between. CDR3 length: 12 residues.

V is TRBV6-1 and J is TRBJ2-7; TRBD2 aligns across 7 bases. V dropped 4 bases and J dropped 3; count of bases not matched to a gene: 9. Germline CDR1 is MNHNS and CDR2 is SASEGT. The CDR3 has 15 residues. The CDR3 region has the DNA TGTGCCAGCAGTGGGAATAGCGGGCCGGGCTACGAGCAGTACTTC. It is translated as CASSGNSGPGYEQYF.